One and the same sample provided the 17 T cell receptor beta chains below, sequenced in a study of Tregs in tolerant kidney transplant recipients. Using immunoSEQ multiplex PCR, the repertoire was profiled, and TCRdb retains in-frame clones only, with some absent. The table includes tens of thousands of clones, 85% to 90% detected once. The sequencing used CD4+ T cells from blood, collected before the transplant. The receptors were gathered from a human donor who received a combined kidney and bone marrow transplant.

V and J are TRBV2 and TRBJ1-1; D ambiguous. CDR1 and CDR2 from the germline V gene are SNHLY and FYNNEI. The CDR3 has 13 amino acids. V dropped 2 bases and J dropped 0 bases, with 4 bases sitting between them. The CDR3 protein is CASSENLNTEAFF. DNA of the CDR3: TGTGCCAGCAGTGAAAACTTGAACACTGAAGCTTTCTTT.

The J gene is TRBJ2-7, the V gene TRBV2, with TRBD2 matching over 9 bases. Per germline, CDR1 SNHLY and CDR2 FYNNEI. CDR3 size: 15 residues. With 11 bases clipped from V and 5 bases from J, the junction kept 16 bases outside the gene matches. The CDR3 sequence is CALVPRGRGENEQYF. The CDR3 nucleotides read TGTGCCCTAGTGCCCCGCGGGAGGGGGGAAAACGAGCAGTACTTC.

The V call is TRBV7-2, the J call TRBJ2-5; 11 bases match TRBD1. The V gene end was trimmed by 5 bases and the J gene end by 2 bases; junction bases not matched to a gene: 1. In germline, CDR1 is SGHTA, CDR2 FQGNSA. The CDR3 contains 14 residues. In nucleotides, the CDR3 is TGTGCCAGCAGCCGGGACAGGGGGCAAGAGACCCAGTACTTC. Translating it yields CASSRDRGQETQYF.

CDR3 in DNA: TGTGCCAGCAGGAGGGACACCCCCAGGGGGACTGAAGCTTTCTTT. Amino acid sequence: CASRRDTPRGTEAFF. This chain links TRBV6-5 with TRBJ1-1; 7 bases are shared with TRBD1. This CDR3 contains 15 residues. The germline CDR1 and CDR2 sequences are MNHEY and SVGAGI. Trimming cost V 6 bases and J 5 bases; bases outside gene matches: 12.

The chain is built from TRBV6-1 and TRBJ2-4; D uncertain. Trimming stripped 7 bases from V and 0 bases from J, with 10 bases between. Germline CDR1 and CDR2: MNHNS and SASEGT. The CDR3 loop spans 14 amino acids. The CDR3 loop reads CASTHEIAKNIQYF. CDR3 nucleotides: TGTGCCAGCACCCACGAGATAGCCAAAAACATTCAGTACTTC.

The V and J genes are TRBV6-1 and TRBJ2-3, with 11 bases identical to TRBD2. Per germline, CDR1 MNHNS and CDR2 SASEGT. The trim removed 8 bases at V and 3 bases at J, leaving 4 bases unmatched. The CDR3 is made up of 14 amino acids. CDR3 coding DNA: TGTGCCAGCCGGACTAGCGGGCTAACAGATACGCAGTATTTT. It is translated as CASRTSGLTDTQYF.

V gene TRBV30 combines with J gene TRBJ2-1; 13 positions match TRBD2. The trim removed 0 bases at V and 7 bases at J, leaving 3 bases unmatched. The germline V gene encodes CDR1 GTSNPN and CDR2 SVGIG (reference sequence). The CDR3 consists of 15 residues. The CDR3 loop is CAWSVMGLAGNEQFF. The CDR3 DNA follows: TGTGCCTGGAGTGTAATGGGACTAGCGGGGAATGAGCAGTTCTTC. Variable domain in full (rest from reference TRBV30 and TRBJ2-1): SQTIHQWPATLVQPVGSPLSLECTVEGTSNPNLYWYRQAAGRGLQLLFYSVGIGQISSEVPQNLSASRPQDRQFILSSKKLLLSDSGFYLCAWSVMGLAGNEQFFGPGTRLTVL.

The J gene is TRBJ1-5, the V gene TRBV29-1; D is uncertain. The CDR3 runs to 12 residues. With 4 bases removed from V and 5 bases from J, the gap between germline ends came to 9 bases. Germline lookup yields CDR1 SQVTM and CDR2 ANQGSEA. The DNA of the CDR3 is TGCAGCGTTGGAGCGCGGGATCAGCCCCAGCATTTT. Its protein is CSVGARDQPQHF.

The J gene is TRBJ2-7, the V gene TRBV5-1; D perhaps matches TRBD1 (6 bases). The V end was cut by 0 bases, the J end by 6 bases, with 10 bases between. Germline values: CDR1 SGHRS, CDR2 YFSETQ. This CDR3 region has 13 residues. In DNA form, the CDR3 reads TGCGCCAGCAGCTTGGGACAGGATTCCGAGCAGTACTTC. Its protein product is CASSLGQDSEQYF.

The V and J genes are TRBV6-1 and TRBJ2-1; 9 bases are a match to TRBD2. Germline V gene sequence: CDR1 MNHNS, CDR2 SASEGT. CDR3 length: 15 amino acids. The J segment lost 7 bases and the V segment lost 2 bases, leaving 6 bases of the junction unmatched. The CDR3 sequence: CASSEPAGGVNEQFF. The CDR3 DNA sequence: TGTGCCAGCAGTGAACCAGCGGGAGGAGTGAATGAGCAGTTCTTC.

J is TRBJ2-1 and V is TRBV19; D might be TRBD2 (6 bases). V was cut by 7 bases and J by 0 bases, with 10 bases left in between. The CDR3 totals 14 residues. Germline V gene lookup returns CDR1 LNHDA and CDR2 SQIVND (reference sequence). The CDR3 region has the DNA TGTGCCAGTAAGCGGGTCAACTCCTACAATGAGCAGTTCTTC. It codes for CASKRVNSYNEQFF.

The genes are TRBV30 and TRBJ2-7; 10 bases match TRBD2. This CDR3 contains 14 residues. Trimming at V came to 0 bases and at J to 3 bases, leaving 2 bases not matched to a gene. Per germline, CDR1 GTSNPN and CDR2 SVGIG (reference sequence). The CDR3 nucleotides are TGTGCCTGGAGTGTACCTAGCGGGAGCTACGAGCAGTACTTC. It codes for CAWSVPSGSYEQYF. The whole variable domain, filled in from reference TRBV30 and TRBJ2-7, reads SQTIHQWPATLVQPVGSPLSLECTVEGTSNPNLYWYRQAAGRGLQLLFYSVGIGQISSEVPQNLSASRPQDRQFILSSKKLLLSDSGFYLCAWSVPSGSYEQYFGPGTRLTVT.

This CDR3 reads CASSQDTTGDGYTF. DNA of the CDR3: TGTGCCAGCAGCCAAGATACGACAGGGGATGGCTACACCTTC. The J gene is TRBJ1-2, the V gene TRBV4-2, with 8 bases matching TRBD1. The germline gives CDR1 LGHNA, CDR2 YNFKEQ. The length of the CDR3 is 14 residues. J was trimmed by 6 bases and V by 0 bases; bases with no gene match: 3.

The chain joins TRBV7-9 to TRBJ1-5; D perhaps matches TRBD1 (6 bases). The germline CDR1 and CDR2 sequences are SEHNR and FQNEAQ (reference sequence). This CDR3 is 16 amino acids long. The V end lost 5 bases, the J end lost 7 bases, and 21 bases lay between the germline ends. DNA of the CDR3: TGTGCCAGCAGCCGGGAAGGGGGGGGTAGAGGGCAGCCCCAGCATTTT. Amino acid sequence: CASSREGGGRGQPQHF.

The table lists this clone with a count of one. The chain links TRBV5-1 to TRBJ2-3; 7 nucleotides agree with TRBD1. The CDR3 spans 17 residues. Germline CDR1 and CDR2: SGHRS and YFSETQ. Germline trimming cut 0 bases from V and 0 bases from J; bases unmatched to any gene: 7. Written as DNA, the CDR3 is TGCGCCAGCAGCTTGGTCCCTGACAGGGTTAGCACAGATACGCAGTATTTT. This translates into CASSLVPDRVSTDTQYF.

This clone was found a few times. The J gene is TRBJ2-7, the V gene TRBV6-5; TRBD1 matches at 7 bases. There are 12 residues in the CDR3. V was clipped by 6 bases and J by 6 bases; unmatched bases: 5. Per germline, CDR1 MNHEY and CDR2 SVGAGI. Here the CDR3 reads CASSNRGGEQYF. The DNA of the CDR3 is TGTGCCAGCAGCAACAGGGGTGGCGAGCAGTACTTC.

As regards this clone: The sample carries other DNA sequences with the same CDR3. The V gene is TRBV5-1, the J gene TRBJ1-1, with D possibly matching TRBD1 (6 bases). The CDR3 totals 14 residues. V was clipped by 4 bases and J by 1 base, with 11 bases between them. The germline gives CDR1 SGHRS, CDR2 YFSETQ. The CDR3 sequence: CASSLSTGNTEAFF. The CDR3 DNA reads TGCGCCAGCAGCCTTTCGACAGGGAACACTGAAGCTTTCTTT.